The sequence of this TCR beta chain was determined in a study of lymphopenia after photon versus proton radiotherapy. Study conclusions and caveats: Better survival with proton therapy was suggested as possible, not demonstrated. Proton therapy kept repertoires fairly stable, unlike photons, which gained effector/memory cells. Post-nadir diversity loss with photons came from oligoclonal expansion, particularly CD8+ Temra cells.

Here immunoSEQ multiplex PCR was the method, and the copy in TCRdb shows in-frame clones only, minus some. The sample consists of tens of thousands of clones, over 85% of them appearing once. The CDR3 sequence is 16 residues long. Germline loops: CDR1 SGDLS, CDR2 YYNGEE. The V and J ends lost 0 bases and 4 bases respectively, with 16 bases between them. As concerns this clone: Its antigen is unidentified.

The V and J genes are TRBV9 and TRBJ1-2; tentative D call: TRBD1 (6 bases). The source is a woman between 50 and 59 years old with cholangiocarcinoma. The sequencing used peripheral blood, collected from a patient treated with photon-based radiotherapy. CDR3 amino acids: CASSVVQGSLPYGYTF. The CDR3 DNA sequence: TGTGCCAGCAGCGTAGTTCAGGGGTCCTTACCCTATGGCTACACCTTC.